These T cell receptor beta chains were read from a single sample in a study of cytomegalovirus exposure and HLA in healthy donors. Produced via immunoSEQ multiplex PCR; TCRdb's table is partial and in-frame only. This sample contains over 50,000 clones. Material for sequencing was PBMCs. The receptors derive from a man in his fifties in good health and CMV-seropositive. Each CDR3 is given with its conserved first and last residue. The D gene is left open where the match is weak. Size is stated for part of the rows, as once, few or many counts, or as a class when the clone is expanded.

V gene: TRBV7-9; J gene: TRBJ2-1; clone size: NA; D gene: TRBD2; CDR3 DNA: TGTGCCAGCACCAAAGCGGGACTACTAAATGAGCAGTTCTTC; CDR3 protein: CASTKAGLLNEQFF
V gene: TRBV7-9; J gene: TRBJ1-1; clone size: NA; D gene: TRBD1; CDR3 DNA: TGTGCCAGCAGCTTCGGACAGGGGGCCGTGGGTGAAGCTTTCTTT; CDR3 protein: CASSFGQGAVGEAFF
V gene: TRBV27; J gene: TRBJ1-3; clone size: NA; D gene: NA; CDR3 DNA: TGTGCCAGCAGTTTCAGGGCTGGAAACACCATATATTTT; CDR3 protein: CASSFRAGNTIYF
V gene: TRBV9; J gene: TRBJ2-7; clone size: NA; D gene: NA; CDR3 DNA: TGTGCCAGCAGCGCGGACATGCGGGGATACGAGCAGTACTTC; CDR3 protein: CASSADMRGYEQYF
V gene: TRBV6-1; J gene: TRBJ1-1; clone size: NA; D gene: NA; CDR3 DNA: TGTGCCAGCCTCAGACTTGTGAACACTGAAGCTTTCTTT; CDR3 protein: CASLRLVNTEAFF
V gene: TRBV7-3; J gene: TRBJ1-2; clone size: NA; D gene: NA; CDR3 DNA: TGTGACAGCAGCTTAGAGGGGGTCGGCGGCTACACCTTC; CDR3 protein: CDSSLEGVGGYTF
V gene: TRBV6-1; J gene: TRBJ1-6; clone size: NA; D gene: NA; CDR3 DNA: TGTGCCAGCAGTGAAGTTGGGGGGAGCTCCTATAATTCACCCCTCCACTTT; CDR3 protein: CASSEVGGSSYNSPLHF
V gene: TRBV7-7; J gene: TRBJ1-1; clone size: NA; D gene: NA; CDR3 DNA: TGTGCTAGCAGCTTAGAAGTCGGCACTGAAGCTTTCTTT; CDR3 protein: CASSLEVGTEAFF
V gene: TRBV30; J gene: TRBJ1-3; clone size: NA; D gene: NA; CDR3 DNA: TGTGCCTGGAGCTCGGGCTCTGGAAACACCATATATTTT; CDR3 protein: CAWSSGSGNTIYF
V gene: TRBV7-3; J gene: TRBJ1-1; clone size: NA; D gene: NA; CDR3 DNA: TGTGCCAGCAGCCAAAACGCGTGGACTGAAGCTTTCTTT; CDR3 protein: CASSQNAWTEAFF
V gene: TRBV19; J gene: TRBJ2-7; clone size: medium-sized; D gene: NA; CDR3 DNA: TGTGCCAGTAGCCTTACAGGAGTCTACGAGCAGTACTTC; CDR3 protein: CASSLTGVYEQYF
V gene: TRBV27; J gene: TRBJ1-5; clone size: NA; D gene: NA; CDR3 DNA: TGTGCCAGCAGTTTAGAGGACAGACATAGCAATCAGCCCCAGCATTTT; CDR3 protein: CASSLEDRHSNQPQHF
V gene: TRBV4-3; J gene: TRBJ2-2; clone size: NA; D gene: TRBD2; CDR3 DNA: TGCGCCAGCAGCCAAGATTCGCGGGGGGCCCCCACCGGGGAGCTGTTTTTT; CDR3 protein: CASSQDSRGAPTGELFF
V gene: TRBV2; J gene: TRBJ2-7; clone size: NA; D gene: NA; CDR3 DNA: TGTGCCAGCAGTGAAAGGGGGGAGGGGGGTGAGCAGTACTTC; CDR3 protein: CASSERGEGGEQYF
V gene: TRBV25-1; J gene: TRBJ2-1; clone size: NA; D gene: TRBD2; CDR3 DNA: TGTGCCAGCAGTGAAGGGGGTAGCGGGAGGTACAATGAGCAGTTCTTC; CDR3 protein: CASSEGGSGRYNEQFF
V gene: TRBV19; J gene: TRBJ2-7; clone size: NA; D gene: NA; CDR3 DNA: TGTGCCAGTAGTATCCGCGACAGGCACGAGCAGTACTTC; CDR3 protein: CASSIRDRHEQYF
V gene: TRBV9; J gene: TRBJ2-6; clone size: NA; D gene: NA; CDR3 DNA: TGTGCCAGCAGCGCGACGGGCTCTGGGGCCAACGTCCTGACTTTC; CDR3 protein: CASSATGSGANVLTF
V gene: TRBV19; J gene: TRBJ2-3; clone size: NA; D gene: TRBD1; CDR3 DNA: TGTGCCAGTAGTATAGGCAGGGGGCTTGGCACAGATACGCAGTATTTT; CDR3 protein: CASSIGRGLGTDTQYF
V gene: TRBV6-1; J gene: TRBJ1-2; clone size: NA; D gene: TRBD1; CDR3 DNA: TGTGCCAGCAGTGTTAGGGGACAGGGTTACGATGGCTACACCTTC; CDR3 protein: CASSVRGQGYDGYTF
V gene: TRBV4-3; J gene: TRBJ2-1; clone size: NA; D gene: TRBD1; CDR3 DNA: TGCGCCAGCAGGCGGAGGTTAGGGACAGGGAACAATGAGCAGTTCTTC; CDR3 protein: CASRRRLGTGNNEQFF
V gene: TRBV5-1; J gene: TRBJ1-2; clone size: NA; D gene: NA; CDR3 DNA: TGCGCCAGCAGCTTGGCAGGGTATGGCTACACCTTC; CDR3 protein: CASSLAGYGYTF
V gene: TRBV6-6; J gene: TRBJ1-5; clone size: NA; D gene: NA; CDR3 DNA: TGTGCCAGCAGGGCTCGCGCACTACACAATCAGCCCCAGCATTTT; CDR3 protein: CASRARALHNQPQHF
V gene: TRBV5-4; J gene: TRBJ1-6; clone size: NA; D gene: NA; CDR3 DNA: TGTGCCAGCAGCTTGGGGGGAGAGGAGGATTCACCCCTCCACTTT; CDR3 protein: CASSLGGEEDSPLHF
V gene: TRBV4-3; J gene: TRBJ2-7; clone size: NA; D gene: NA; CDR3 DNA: TGCGCCAGCAGCCAAGATCGCGGCTACGAGCAGTACTTC; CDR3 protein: CASSQDRGYEQYF
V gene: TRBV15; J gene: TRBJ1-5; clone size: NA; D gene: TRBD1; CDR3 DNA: TGTGCCACCAGCCCCGGGACAGGGGTTAATCAGCCCCAGCATTTT; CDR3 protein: CATSPGTGVNQPQHF
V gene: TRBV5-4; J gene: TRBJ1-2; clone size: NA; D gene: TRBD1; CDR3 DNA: TGTGCCAGCAGCTCCCGGGACAGGGAGCGGGGCTACACCTTC; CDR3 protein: CASSSRDRERGYTF
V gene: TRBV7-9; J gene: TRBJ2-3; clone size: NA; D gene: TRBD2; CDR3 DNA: TGTGCCAGCAGCTCCGGACTAGCTAGGGCAGATACGCAGTATTTT; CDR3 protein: CASSSGLARADTQYF
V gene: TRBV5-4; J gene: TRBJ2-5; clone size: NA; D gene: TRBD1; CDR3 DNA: TGTGCCAGCAGTTGGACAGGGAGGACGGAGACCCAGTACTTC; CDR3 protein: CASSWTGRTETQYF
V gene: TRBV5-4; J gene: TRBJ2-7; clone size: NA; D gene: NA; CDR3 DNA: TGTGCCAGCAGCCCGACAGTGGACTACGAGCAGTACTTC; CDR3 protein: CASSPTVDYEQYF
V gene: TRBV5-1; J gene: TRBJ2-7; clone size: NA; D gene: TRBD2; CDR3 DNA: TGCGCCAGCAGCTTGGAAAGCGGGATGATCTACGAGCAGTACTTC; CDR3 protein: CASSLESGMIYEQYF
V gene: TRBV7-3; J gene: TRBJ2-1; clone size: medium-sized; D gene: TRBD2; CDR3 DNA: TGTGCCAGCAGCCTTTCGCTAGCGGGGTCCGACAATGAGCAGTTCTTC; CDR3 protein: CASSLSLAGSDNEQFF
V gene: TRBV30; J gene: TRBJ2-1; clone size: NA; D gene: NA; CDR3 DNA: TGTGCCTGGAGGACTACTATAAATGAGCAGTTCTTC; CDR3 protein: CAWRTTINEQFF
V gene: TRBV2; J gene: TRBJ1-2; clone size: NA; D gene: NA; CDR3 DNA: TGTGCCAGCAGTGAAAGTCACAGGAACTATGGCTACACCTTC; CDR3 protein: CASSESHRNYGYTF
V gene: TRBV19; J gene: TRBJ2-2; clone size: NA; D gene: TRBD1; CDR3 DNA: TGTGCCAGTAGCCCTGGGGACAGGAGCACCGGGGAGCTGTTTTTT; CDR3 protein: CASSPGDRSTGELFF
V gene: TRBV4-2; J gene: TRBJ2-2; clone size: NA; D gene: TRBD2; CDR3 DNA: TGTGCCAGCAGCCCAGAGCGGGAGCTGACCGGGGAGCTGTTTTTT; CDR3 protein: CASSPERELTGELFF
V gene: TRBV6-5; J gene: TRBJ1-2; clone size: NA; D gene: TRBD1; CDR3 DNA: TGTGCCAGCAGCCCGTCGGGACAGGGTACCCATGGCTACACCTTC; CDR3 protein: CASSPSGQGTHGYTF
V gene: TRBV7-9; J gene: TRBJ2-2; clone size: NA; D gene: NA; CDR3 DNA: TGTGCCAGCAGCTCCTATGCCGGGGAGCTGTTTTTT; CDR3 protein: CASSSYAGELFF
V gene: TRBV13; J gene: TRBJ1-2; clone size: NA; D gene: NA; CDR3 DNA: TGTGCCAGCAGCTTAGCCCCGGGAGGGGGGACCTATGGCTACACCTTC; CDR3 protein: CASSLAPGGGTYGYTF
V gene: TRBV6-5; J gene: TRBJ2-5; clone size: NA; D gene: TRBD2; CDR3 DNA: TGTGCCAGCAGCCCCCCTAGCGGGAGTGAGACCCAGTACTTC; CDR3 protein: CASSPPSGSETQYF
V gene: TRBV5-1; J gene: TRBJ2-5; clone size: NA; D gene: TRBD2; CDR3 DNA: TGCGCCAGCAGCAACCGACTAGCGGGAGAGAGTGAGACCCAGTACTTC; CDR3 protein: CASSNRLAGESETQYF
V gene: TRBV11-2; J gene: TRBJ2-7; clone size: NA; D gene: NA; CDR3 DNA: TGTGCCAGCAGCTCCTCCTGGTCAGAATACGAGCAGTACTTC; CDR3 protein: CASSSSWSEYEQYF
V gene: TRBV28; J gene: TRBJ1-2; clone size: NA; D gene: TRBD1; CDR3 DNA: TGTGCCAGCACCCGGGACAGGGCCGGCTACACCTTC; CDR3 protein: CASTRDRAGYTF
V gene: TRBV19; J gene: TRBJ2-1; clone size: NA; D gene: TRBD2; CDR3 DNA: TGTGCCAGTCAGCGCGGGGGGAGGGGCTACAATGAGCAGTTCTTC; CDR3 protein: CASQRGGRGYNEQFF
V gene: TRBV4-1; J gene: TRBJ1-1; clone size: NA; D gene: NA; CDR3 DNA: TGCGCCAGCAGCCAAGGACCCGGGCAGTCGGGGACTGAAGCTTTCTTT; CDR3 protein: CASSQGPGQSGTEAFF
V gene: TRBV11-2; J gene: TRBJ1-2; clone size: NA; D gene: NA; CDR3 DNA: TGTGCCAGCAGCTTAGAGGCCCACCCTAACTATGGCTACACCTTC; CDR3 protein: CASSLEAHPNYGYTF
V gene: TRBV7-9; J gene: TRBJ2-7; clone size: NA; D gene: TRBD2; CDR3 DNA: TGTGCCAGCAGCTTAGGAGGGAGGGCAAACGAGCAGTACTTC; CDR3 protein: CASSLGGRANEQYF
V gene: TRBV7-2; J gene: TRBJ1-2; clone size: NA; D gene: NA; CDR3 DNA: TGTGCCAGCAGCTTAAGCCTCAACTATGGCTACACCTTC; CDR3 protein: CASSLSLNYGYTF
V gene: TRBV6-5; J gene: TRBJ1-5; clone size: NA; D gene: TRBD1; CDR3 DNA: TGTGCCAGCCGAGGACAGGGCAATCAGCCCCAGCATTTT; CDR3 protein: CASRGQGNQPQHF
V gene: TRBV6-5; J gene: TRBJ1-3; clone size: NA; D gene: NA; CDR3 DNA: TGTGCCAGCAGGCCGTCGGGGGGGCCCGGAAACACCATATATTTT; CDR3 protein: CASRPSGGPGNTIYF
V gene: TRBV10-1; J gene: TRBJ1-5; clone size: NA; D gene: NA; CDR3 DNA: TGCGCCAGCCGCCCCCGCAGGAGCAATCAGCCCCAGCATTTT; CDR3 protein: CASRPRRSNQPQHF
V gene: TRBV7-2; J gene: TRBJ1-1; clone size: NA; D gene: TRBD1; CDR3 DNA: TGTGCCAGCAGCCTAAGGGGGCGGACTGAAGCTTTCTTT; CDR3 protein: CASSLRGRTEAFF
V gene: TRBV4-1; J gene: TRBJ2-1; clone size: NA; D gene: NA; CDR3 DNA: TGCGCCAGCAGCCAAGATTCTGCGGCAGGGTCATATGAGCAGTTCTTC; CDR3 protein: CASSQDSAAGSYEQFF
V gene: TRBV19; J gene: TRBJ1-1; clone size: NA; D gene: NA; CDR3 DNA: TGTGCCAGTAGTATAGGGTGGGGCAGCCTCTTGAACACTGAAGCTTTCTTT; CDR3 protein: CASSIGWGSLLNTEAFF
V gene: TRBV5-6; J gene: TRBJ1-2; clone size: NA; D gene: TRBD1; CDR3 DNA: TGTGCCAGCAGCTTGGGACAGGGTGGGGGCTACACCTTC; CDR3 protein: CASSLGQGGGYTF